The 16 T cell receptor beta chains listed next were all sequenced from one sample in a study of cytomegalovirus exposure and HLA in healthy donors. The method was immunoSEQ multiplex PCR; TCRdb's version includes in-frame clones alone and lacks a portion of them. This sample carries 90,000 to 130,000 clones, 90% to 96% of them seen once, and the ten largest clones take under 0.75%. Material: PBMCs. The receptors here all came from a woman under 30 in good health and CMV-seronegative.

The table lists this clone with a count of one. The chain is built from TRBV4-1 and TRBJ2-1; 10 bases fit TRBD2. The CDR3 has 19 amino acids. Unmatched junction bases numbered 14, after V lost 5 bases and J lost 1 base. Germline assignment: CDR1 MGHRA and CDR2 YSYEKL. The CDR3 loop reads CASSTLGASGGDSYNEQFF. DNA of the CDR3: TGCGCCAGCAGCACCCTGGGAGCGAGCGGGGGGGATTCCTACAATGAGCAGTTCTTC.

The chain's CDR3 is CASSSSGNQPQHF. Here the CDR3 DNA reads TGTGCCAGCAGCTCGTCAGGGAATCAGCCCCAGCATTTT. The rearrangement joins TRBV9 to TRBJ1-5, with D maybe TRBD1 (5 bases). V was cut by 4 bases and J by 4 bases, with 9 bases left in between. CDR1 is SGDLS and CDR2 is YYNGEE in the germline V gene. The CDR3 consists of 13 residues.

CDR3 loop: CASSLGFGTGLREQYF. In DNA form, the CDR3 reads TGCGCCAGCAGCTTGGGTTTCGGGACAGGACTTCGCGAGCAGTACTTC. The V gene is TRBV5-1, the J gene TRBJ2-7, with 8 bases aligning to TRBD1. With V trimmed by 0 bases and J by 6 bases, 11 bases remained unmatched. There are 16 residues in the CDR3. CDR1 and CDR2 from the germline V gene are SGHRS and YFSETQ.

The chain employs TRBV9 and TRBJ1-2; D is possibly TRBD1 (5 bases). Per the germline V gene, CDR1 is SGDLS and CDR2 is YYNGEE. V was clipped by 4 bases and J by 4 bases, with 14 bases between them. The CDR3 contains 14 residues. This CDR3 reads CASSYPAGPYGYTF. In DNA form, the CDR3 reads TGTGCCAGCAGCTACCCAGCGGGGCCCTATGGCTACACCTTC.

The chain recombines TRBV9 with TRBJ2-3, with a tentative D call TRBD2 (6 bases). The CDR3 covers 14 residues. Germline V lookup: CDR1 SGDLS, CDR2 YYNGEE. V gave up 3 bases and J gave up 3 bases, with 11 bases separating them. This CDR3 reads CASSASTSTDTQYF. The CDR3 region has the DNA TGTGCCAGCAGCGCCTCGACTAGTACAGATACGCAGTATTTT. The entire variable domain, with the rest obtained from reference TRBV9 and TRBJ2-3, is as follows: DSGVTQTPKHLITATGQRVTLRCSPRSGDLSVYWYQQSLDQGLQFLIQYYNGEERAKGNILERFSAQQFPDLHSELNLSSLELGDSALYFCASSASTSTDTQYFGPGTRLTVL.

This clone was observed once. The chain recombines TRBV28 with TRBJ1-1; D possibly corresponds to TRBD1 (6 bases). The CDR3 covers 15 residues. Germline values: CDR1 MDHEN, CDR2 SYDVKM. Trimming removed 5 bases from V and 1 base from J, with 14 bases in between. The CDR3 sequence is CASSPYDRKNTEAFF. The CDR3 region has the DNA TGTGCCAGCAGTCCTTACGACAGGAAGAACACTGAAGCTTTCTTT.

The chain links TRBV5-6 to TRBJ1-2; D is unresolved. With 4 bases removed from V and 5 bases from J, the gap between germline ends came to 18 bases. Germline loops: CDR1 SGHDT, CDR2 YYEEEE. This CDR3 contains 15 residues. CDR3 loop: CASSREEAGAYGYTF. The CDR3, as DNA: TGTGCCAGCAGCCGTGAGGAGGCAGGCGCATATGGCTACACCTTC.

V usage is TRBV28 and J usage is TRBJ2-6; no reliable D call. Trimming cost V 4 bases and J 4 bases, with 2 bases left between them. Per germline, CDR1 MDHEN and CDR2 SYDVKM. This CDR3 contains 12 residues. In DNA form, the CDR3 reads TGTGCCAGCAGTTCAGGGGCCAACGTCCTGACTTTC. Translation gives CASSSGANVLTF.

The CDR3 DNA follows: TGTGCCAGCAGCTTGGCCTGGAACACTGAAGCTTTCTTT. Protein product: CASSLAWNTEAFF. The chain uses TRBV7-9 and TRBJ1-1; D gene unclear. The V gene's germline CDR1 is SEHNR and CDR2 FQNEAQ (reference sequence). Trimming stripped 3 bases from V and 1 base from J, with 6 bases between. The CDR3 totals 13 residues.

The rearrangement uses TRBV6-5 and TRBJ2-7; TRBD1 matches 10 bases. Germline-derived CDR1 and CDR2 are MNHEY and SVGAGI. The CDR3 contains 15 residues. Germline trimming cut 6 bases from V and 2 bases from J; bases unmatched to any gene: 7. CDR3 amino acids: CASRVPGQGAYEQYF. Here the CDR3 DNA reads TGTGCCAGCAGAGTACCCGGACAGGGGGCCTACGAGCAGTACTTC.

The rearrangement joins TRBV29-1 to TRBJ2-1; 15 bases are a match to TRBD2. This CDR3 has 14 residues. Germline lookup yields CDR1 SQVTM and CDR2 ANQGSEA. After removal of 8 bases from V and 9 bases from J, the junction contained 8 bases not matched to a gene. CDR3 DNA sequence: TGCAGCCAGGGACTAGCGGGGGGAGGAGCTGAGCAGTTCTTC. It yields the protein CSQGLAGGGAEQFF.

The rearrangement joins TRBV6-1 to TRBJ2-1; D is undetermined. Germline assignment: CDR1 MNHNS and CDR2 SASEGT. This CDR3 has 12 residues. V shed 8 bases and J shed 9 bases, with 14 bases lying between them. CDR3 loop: CASRDDLSEQFF. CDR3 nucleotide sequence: TGTGCCAGCCGCGACGACTTGAGTGAGCAGTTCTTC.

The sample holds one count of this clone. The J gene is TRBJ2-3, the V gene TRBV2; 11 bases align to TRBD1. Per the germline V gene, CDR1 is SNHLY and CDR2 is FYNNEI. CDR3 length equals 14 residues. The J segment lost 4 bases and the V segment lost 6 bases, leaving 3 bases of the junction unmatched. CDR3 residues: CASSPGQGADTQYF. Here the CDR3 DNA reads TGTGCCAGCAGCCCGGGACAGGGGGCAGATACGCAGTATTTT.

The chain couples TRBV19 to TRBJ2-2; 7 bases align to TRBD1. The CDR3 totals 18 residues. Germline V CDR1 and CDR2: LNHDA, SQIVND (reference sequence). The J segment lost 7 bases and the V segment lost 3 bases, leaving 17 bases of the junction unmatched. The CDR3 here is CASSMERQGKYYSGELFF. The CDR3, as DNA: TGTGCCAGTAGTATGGAAAGACAGGGCAAATATTACAGCGGGGAGCTGTTTTTT.

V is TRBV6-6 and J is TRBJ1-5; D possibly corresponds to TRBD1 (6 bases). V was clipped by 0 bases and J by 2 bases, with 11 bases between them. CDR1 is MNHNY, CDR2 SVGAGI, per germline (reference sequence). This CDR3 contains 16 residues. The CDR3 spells CASSYSGGAGNQPQHF. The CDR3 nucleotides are TGTGCCAGCAGTTACTCGGGGGGGGCCGGCAATCAGCCCCAGCATTTT.

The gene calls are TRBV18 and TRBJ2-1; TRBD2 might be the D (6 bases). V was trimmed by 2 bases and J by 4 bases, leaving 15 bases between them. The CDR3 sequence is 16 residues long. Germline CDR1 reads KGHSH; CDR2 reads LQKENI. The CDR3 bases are TGTGCCAGCTCACCAAGTCAGGGAGGACGGTACAATGAGCAGTTCTTC. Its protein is CASSPSQGGRYNEQFF.